This passage covers 27 T cell receptor beta chains from one sample sequenced in a study of graft-versus-host responses after intestinal transplantation. Some clones are missing from TCRdb's copy, which holds only in-frame ones; the method was immunoSEQ multiplex PCR. The sample lists 35,000 to 40,000 clones, just under 95% occurring once. The specimen was PBMCs, collected 16 days after intestinal transplant. These receptors were obtained from a human patient who received an intestinal transplant, so some T cells may come from the graft donor.

The rearrangement uses TRBV27 and TRBJ2-7; TRBD2 matches 7 bases. CDR1 is MNHEY and CDR2 is SMNVEV in the germline V gene (reference sequence). With 3 bases clipped from V and 3 bases from J, the junction kept 5 bases outside the gene matches. This CDR3 has 14 residues. The CDR3 coding sequence is TGTGCCAGCAGTTTTACGGGGGGTGACTACGAGCAGTACTTC. Translated, it gives CASSFTGGDYEQYF.

The CDR3 protein is CASSYPSGGGGDYGYTF. The CDR3 nucleotides are TGTGCCAGCAGCTACCCTTCAGGGGGGGGAGGGGACTATGGCTACACCTTC. This sequence joins TRBV13 and TRBJ1-2, with TRBD1 identical over 7 bases. With V trimmed by 4 bases and J by 3 bases, 14 bases remained unmatched. Germline V gene lookup returns CDR1 PRHDT and CDR2 FYEKMQ (reference sequence). The CDR3 runs 17 residues.

V and J are TRBV5-4 and TRBJ1-1, with D possibly being TRBD1 (6 bases). The CDR3 is 13 amino acids. V was shortened by 4 bases and J by 1 base, with 8 bases between the two germline ends. Germline assignment: CDR1 SGHNT and CDR2 YYREEE (reference sequence). The CDR3 coding sequence is TGTGCCAGCAGCCCGACAGGGAACACTGAAGCTTTCTTT. Protein: CASSPTGNTEAFF.

The rearrangement links TRBV9 to TRBJ2-6; a weak D match, TRBD2 (7 bases). The ends were cut back, 3 bases at V and 4 bases at J, with 17 bases in the middle. The CDR3 length is 17 residues. CDR1 SGDLS and CDR2 YYNGEE come from the germline V gene. CDR3 DNA: TGTGCCAGCAGCGGGGACGGGGGCGGGGGAGGGGCCAACGTCCTGACTTTC. Its translation is CASSGDGGGGGANVLTF.

The rearrangement links TRBV7-9 to TRBJ2-7, with D unresolved. CDR3 size: 13 residues. Trimming shortened V by 1 base and J by 4 bases, and 8 bases separated the two germline ends. Germline CDR1 is SEHNR and CDR2 is FQNEAQ (reference sequence). The CDR3 coding sequence is TGTGCCAGCAGCTTAGGGCACAGTTACGAGCAGTACTTC. As protein: CASSLGHSYEQYF.

V gene TRBV19 combines with J gene TRBJ2-7; 8 bases fit TRBD1. With V trimmed by 7 bases and J by 7 bases, 15 bases remained unmatched. CDR3 length equals 15 residues. The germline gives CDR1 LNHDA, CDR2 SQIVND (reference sequence). The CDR3 protein is CASTLAATGAGEQYF. The CDR3 DNA follows: TGTGCCAGTACACTTGCCGCGACAGGGGCGGGGGAGCAGTACTTC. The whole variable domain, filled in from reference TRBV19 and TRBJ2-7, reads DGGITQSPKYLFRKEGQNVTLSCEQNLNHDAMYWYRQDPGQGLRLIYYSQIVNDFQKGDIAEGYSVSREKKESFPLTVTSAQKNPTAFYLCASTLAATGAGEQYFGPGTRLTVT.

The V and J genes are TRBV27 and TRBJ2-1, with D possibly being TRBD2 (6 bases). CDR3 length: 17 amino acids. The V and J ends lost 5 bases and 0 bases respectively, with 17 bases between them. The germline gives CDR1 MNHEY, CDR2 SMNVEV (reference sequence). The CDR3 coding sequence is TGTGCCAGCAGTGTCCCACTAGCCCCAATCTCCTACAATGAGCAGTTCTTC. Encoded protein: CASSVPLAPISYNEQFF.

This clone was detected only a few times. This chain joins TRBV5-6 and TRBJ2-7, with 8 nucleotides matching TRBD2. This CDR3 contains 16 residues. The J segment lost 3 bases and the V segment lost 1 base, leaving 9 bases of the junction unmatched. The germline gives CDR1 SGHDT, CDR2 YYEEEE. The CDR3 nucleotides are TGTGCCAGCAGCTTGCCCAGCGGGGGTGGCGGCTACGAGCAGTACTTC. Encoded protein: CASSLPSGGGGYEQYF. Supplemented by reference TRBV5-6 and TRBJ2-7, the full variable domain reads DAGVTQSPTHLIKTRGQQVTLRCSPKSGHDTVSWYQQALGQGPQFIFQYYEEEERQRGNFPDRFSGHQFPNYSSELNVNALLLGDSALYLCASSLPSGGGGYEQYFGPGTRLTVT.

The sample holds one count of this clone. A junction boundary mismatches the germline segment, possibly from a read error. The V call is TRBV2, the J call TRBJ2-7; TRBD1 aligns across 9 bases. From germline, CDR1 is SNHLY and CDR2 FYNNEI. This CDR3 comprises 13 residues. CDR3 DNA: TGTGCCAGCAGTGAGGGGGGACAGGGTGAGCCGTACTTC. The encoded protein is CASSEGGQGEPYF.

J is TRBJ2-7 and V is TRBV6-1; 8 bases match TRBD2. Germline V gene lookup returns CDR1 MNHNS and CDR2 SASEGT. The CDR3 has 15 residues. Unmatched junction bases numbered 8, after V lost 5 bases and J lost 2 bases. The CDR3 is CASSSPRGVAYEQYF. In DNA form, the CDR3 reads TGTGCCAGCAGTTCTCCGCGGGGGGTGGCCTACGAGCAGTACTTC.

The V gene is TRBV7-2, the J gene TRBJ1-2; a possible D gene is TRBD1 (5 bases). The CDR3 loop spans 17 amino acids. Germline V gene sequence: CDR1 SGHTA, CDR2 FQGNSA. Trimming removed 2 bases at V and 3 bases at J, with 19 bases between. CDR3 protein: CASSLRPRVLFDYGYTF. The CDR3 bases are TGTGCCAGCAGCTTAAGGCCCAGGGTGCTTTTCGACTATGGCTACACCTTC.

The rearrangement uses TRBV5-1 and TRBJ2-7, with 8 nucleotides matching TRBD2. Germline lookup yields CDR1 SGHRS and CDR2 YFSETQ. V lost 7 bases and J lost 3; bases outside the gene matches: 18. The CDR3 is made up of 17 amino acids. In DNA, the CDR3 is TGCGCCAGCCTTTATCTGTTTACGGGAGGGACTTGCTACGAGCAGTACTTC. Protein product: CASLYLFTGGTCYEQYF.

This sequence joins TRBV25-1 and TRBJ1-2; D is unresolved. V gave up 5 bases and J gave up 4 bases, with 11 bases separating them. This CDR3 comprises 13 residues. Germline CDR1 reads MGHDK; CDR2 reads SYGVNS. CDR3 protein: CASSPPGRYGYTF. The CDR3 DNA is TGTGCCAGCAGTCCTCCGGGCCGCTATGGCTACACCTTC.

Only a few counts were recorded for this clone. The rearrangement joins TRBV10-3 to TRBJ2-7, with 7 bases that match TRBD1. J lost 4 bases, V lost 5 bases, and 11 bases had no gene match. The CDR3 loop spans 15 amino acids. Germline loops: CDR1 ENHRY, CDR2 SYGVKD. The CDR3 region has the DNA TGTGCCATCAGTCCCCCGAACAGGGGCGTTTACGAGCAGTACTTC. It yields the protein CAISPPNRGVYEQYF.

The gene calls are TRBV27 and TRBJ2-1; a weak D match, TRBD1 (6 bases). V lost 0 bases and J lost 2, with 11 bases in between. CDR3 length equals 16 residues. The germline V gene encodes CDR1 MNHEY and CDR2 SMNVEV (reference sequence). The CDR3 reads CASSLSFTGTYNEQFF. The CDR3 nucleotides read TGTGCCAGCAGTTTATCGTTTACAGGGACCTACAATGAGCAGTTCTTC.

This clone has just a few counts. The J gene is TRBJ2-7, the V gene TRBV6-9; D uncertain. This CDR3 has 14 amino acids. Germline V gene data show CDR1 as MNHGY and CDR2 as SVAAGI. The V end lost 5 bases, the J end lost 2 bases, and 13 bases lay between the germline ends. This CDR3 is CASSPFDPAYEQYF. DNA of the CDR3: TGTGCCAGCAGTCCCTTCGACCCAGCCTACGAGCAGTACTTC.

The chain joins TRBV25-1 to TRBJ1-1; 8 bases are a match to TRBD1. CDR1 and CDR2 from the germline V gene are MGHDK and SYGVNS. The CDR3 covers 14 residues. The V and J ends lost 5 bases and 5 bases, in that order; junction bases with no gene match: 7. The chain's CDR3 is CASSRTGGRTEAFF. In DNA form, the CDR3 reads TGTGCCAGCAGTCGAACAGGGGGAAGGACTGAAGCTTTCTTT.

V gene TRBV7-3 combines with J gene TRBJ2-6; D gene unclear. Trimming removed 2 bases at V and 0 bases at J, with 5 bases between. Germline-derived CDR1 and CDR2 are SGHTA and FQGTGA. The CDR3 covers 15 residues. CDR3 sequence (DNA): TGTGCCAGCAGCTTAGGGATCTCTGGGGCCAACGTCCTGACTTTC. Translating gives CASSLGISGANVLTF.

The chain joins TRBV14 to TRBJ1-2; D is ambiguous. The CDR3 loop spans 16 amino acids. Germline lookup yields CDR1 SGHDN and CDR2 FVKESK. V lost 2 bases to trimming and J lost 7 bases, with 20 bases between them. The CDR3 nucleotides are TGTGCCAGCAGCCAAACTTGGGCGGCGGAGGAGGGTGGCTACACCTTC. The encoded protein is CASSQTWAAEEGGYTF.

The genes are TRBV5-4 and TRBJ2-7; D possibly uses TRBD1 or TRBD2 (5 bases each). CDR1 and CDR2 (germline): SGHNT, YYREEE (reference sequence). CDR3 length: 14 residues. The V gene lost 4 bases and the J gene lost 5 bases, with 16 bases spanning the gap. The chain's CDR3 is CASSPWAGTDEQYF. The CDR3 coding sequence is TGTGCCAGCAGCCCGTGGGCCGGGACGGACGAGCAGTACTTC. Variable domain in full (rest from reference TRBV5-4 and TRBJ2-7): ETGVTQSPTHLIKTRGQQVTLRCSSQSGHNTVSWYQQALGQGPQFIFQYYREEENGRGNFPPRFSGLQFPNYSSELNVNALELDDSALYLCASSPWAGTDEQYFGPGTRLTVT.

In its sample, this clone was seen once. This chain's CDR3 is CASSFSTEAFF. The CDR3 nucleotides are TGTGCCAGCAGCTTTAGCACTGAAGCTTTCTTT. V usage is TRBV5-6 and J usage is TRBJ1-1; D gene ambiguous. V was clipped by 2 bases and J by 4 bases, with 3 bases between them. The germline V gene has CDR1 SGHDT and CDR2 YYEEEE. The CDR3 runs to 11 residues. Filled out from reference TRBV5-6 and TRBJ1-1, the complete variable domain reads DAGVTQSPTHLIKTRGQQVTLRCSPKSGHDTVSWYQQALGQGPQFIFQYYEEEERQRGNFPDRFSGHQFPNYSSELNVNALLLGDSALYLCASSFSTEAFFGQGTRLTVV.

The chain recombines TRBV4-2 with TRBJ2-1, with no clear D. This CDR3 is 15 amino acids long. Trimming took 1 base from V and 9 from J, leaving 16 bases between them. Germline V gene sequence: CDR1 LGHNA, CDR2 YNFKEQ. Here the CDR3 reads CASSQGRSPRVEQFF. The CDR3 DNA reads TGTGCCAGCAGCCAAGGAAGGTCGCCGCGAGTTGAGCAGTTCTTC.

The genes are TRBV6-1 and TRBJ2-1; D is perhaps TRBD1 (7 bases). The germline V gene has CDR1 MNHNS and CDR2 SASEGT. Trimming pared 1 base from V and 1 base from J, leaving 23 bases between. The CDR3 sequence is 20 residues long. CDR3 DNA sequence: TGTGCCAGCAGTGAAGTCCCAACGGGGGTTGGGGGACAGTCCTACAATGAGCAGTTCTTC. Protein: CASSEVPTGVGGQSYNEQFF.

The gene calls are TRBV6-5 and TRBJ1-5; 7 positions agree with TRBD1. Per germline, CDR1 MNHEY and CDR2 SVGAGI. The trim removed 2 bases at V and 2 bases at J, leaving 0 bases unmatched. This CDR3 comprises 14 residues. CDR3 sequence reads: CASSYDRGNQPQHF. The CDR3 DNA sequence: TGTGCCAGCAGTTACGACAGGGGCAATCAGCCCCAGCATTTT.

The chain has TRBV2 and TRBJ1-1; 9 bases line up with TRBD1. V lost 5 bases and J lost 11; bases outside the gene matches: 6. The CDR3 runs 12 residues. CDR1 is SNHLY, CDR2 FYNNEI, per germline. Here the CDR3 DNA reads TGTGCCAGCAGTACAGGGGGCGCGGAGGCTTTCTTT. Protein product: CASSTGGAEAFF.

This sequence joins TRBV27 and TRBJ2-1; unclear D gene. Germline V gene sequence: CDR1 MNHEY, CDR2 SMNVEV (reference sequence). The CDR3 has 12 residues. V dropped 1 base and J dropped 7 bases, with 5 bases sitting between them. CDR3 sequence reads: CASSLLGNEQFF. CDR3 sequence (DNA): TGTGCCAGCAGTTTATTGGGGAATGAGCAGTTCTTC.

The chain couples TRBV10-3 to TRBJ2-1; D is undetermined. Between the trimmed V and J ends, which lost 2 bases and 6 bases, there was a span of 2 bases. The length of the CDR3 is 11 residues. The germline gives CDR1 ENHRY, CDR2 SYGVKD. CDR3 bases: TGTGCCATCAGTGAGGTCAATGAGCAGTTCTTC. This translates into CAISEVNEQFF.